Presented here are 19 T cell receptor beta chains from one specimen sequenced in a study of CD8 T cells in ankylosing spondylitis (dated by TCRdb to 2015 to 2018). The library was made by 5' RACE. Sequencer: Illumina HiSeq 2500. TCRdb redid the processing of the public reads, applying fastp at Q25 and MiXCR, and retained in-frame beta chains. Every distinct CDR3 protein forms one entry, paired with its most common genes and DNA. Counted in this sample were approximately 290,000 distinct CDR3 sequences; less than 25% of them appeared once. Jointly, the top ten make up about 3.7% of the sample. Sequencing was performed on blood, either unsorted or a sorted T cell fraction (not recorded which). These receptors all come from a female donor with ankylosing spondylitis or in good health (not recorded which).

V gene TRBV12-3 or TRBV12-4 combines with J gene TRBJ2-3; 14 positions match TRBD2. V lost 6 bases to trimming and J lost 2 bases; unmatched junction nucleotides: 7. This CDR3 has 17 residues. The CDR3 coding sequence is TGTGCCAGCAGCGGACTAGCGGGAGGCTTCCCCACAGATACGCAGTATTTT. This sequence encodes CASSGLAGGFPTDTQYF.

V and J are TRBV6-1 and TRBJ2-3; no clear D. The J call could be wrong; TRBJ1-5 is a better fit for the DNA end. The germline V gene has CDR1 MNHNS and CDR2 SASEGT. The CDR3 is 14 residues long. CDR3 coding DNA: TGTGCCAGCAACTCCGTAGTACGCACAGATACGCAGCATTTT. Residues: CASNSVVRTDTQHF.

In its sample, this clonotype was seen a few times. V usage is TRBV7-2 and J usage is TRBJ2-7, with D perhaps matching TRBD2 (5 bases). Germline CDR1 and CDR2: SGHTA and FQGNSA. The CDR3 extends over 14 amino acids. V was pared by 2 bases and J by 1 base, with 9 bases between. The DNA for the CDR3 is TGTGCCAGCAGCTTATTGGGGAGATCCTACGAGCAGTACTTC. Its translation is CASSLLGRSYEQYF.

V and J are TRBV20-1 and TRBJ2-5, with TRBD1 identical over 7 bases. This CDR3 region has 13 residues. CDR1 is DFQATT, CDR2 SNEGSKA, per germline (reference sequence). Trimming removed 6 bases from V and 3 bases from J; junction bases left unmatched: 7. CDR3: CSAPAGTEETQYF. The CDR3 DNA reads as TGCAGTGCCCCAGCCGGGACAGAAGAGACCCAGTACTTC.

The table lists this clonotype with a count of one. J is TRBJ2-1 and V is TRBV28; the D is unclear. V lost 6 bases, J lost 5 bases, and 14 bases lay in between. From germline, CDR1 is MDHEN and CDR2 SYDVKM. The CDR3 runs 14 residues. CDR3 nucleotide sequence: TGTGCCAGCAGCCAACCGGCCCTACACAATGAGCAGTTCTTC. It is translated as CASSQPALHNEQFF.

This clonotype was detected only a few times. The chain employs TRBV12-3 or TRBV12-4 and TRBJ2-1; 7 bases agree with TRBD1. This CDR3 comprises 14 residues. Unmatched junction bases numbered 11, after V lost 8 bases and J lost 7 bases. The CDR3 loop reads CASRRAGGTNEQFF. In DNA form, the CDR3 reads TGTGCCAGCCGGCGGGCAGGGGGAACAAATGAGCAGTTCTTC.

This clonotype has more than one count but fewer than ten. V and J are TRBV6-1 and TRBJ2-1, with 11 nucleotides matching TRBD2. V shed 6 bases, J shed 9 bases, and the junction held 13 bases outside the gene matches. Germline values: CDR1 MNHNS, CDR2 SASEGT. The CDR3 sequence is 16 residues long. CDR3 in amino acids: CASRPLLAGGVTEQFF. In DNA form, the CDR3 reads TGTGCCAGCAGGCCGCTCCTAGCGGGAGGAGTCACTGAGCAGTTCTTC.

The chain combines TRBV7-2 with TRBJ2-7; possibly TRBD2 for D (5 bases). CDR1 and CDR2 (germline): SGHTA, FQGNSA. The CDR3 contains 15 residues. Trimming shortened V by 2 bases and J by 0 bases, and 11 bases separated the two germline ends. The CDR3 bases are TGTGCCAGCAGCTTAAGTGGGAGAGGCTCCTACGAGCAGTACTTC. Translation: CASSLSGRGSYEQYF.

This clonotype was observed a few times. This chain connects TRBV30 to TRBJ2-7; no clear D. The CDR3 spans 12 residues. Germline V CDR1 and CDR2: GTSNPN, SVGIG (reference sequence). Trimming pared 0 bases from V and 3 bases from J, leaving 6 bases between. This CDR3 is CAWSVLSYEQYF. The DNA of the CDR3 is TGTGCCTGGAGTGTACTAAGCTACGAGCAGTACTTC.

The chain has TRBV18 and TRBJ2-7, with D possibly being TRBD1 (5 bases). This CDR3 has 13 amino acids. With 1 base removed from V and 5 bases from J, the gap between germline ends came to 9 bases. The V gene's germline CDR1 is KGHSH and CDR2 LQKENI. The CDR3 DNA reads TGTGCCAGCTCACCACGGGGCCCCGACGAGCAGTACTTC. Translated: CASSPRGPDEQYF.

This clonotype has more than one count but fewer than ten. The J gene is TRBJ2-1, the V gene TRBV6-5; 7 bases fit TRBD2. The CDR3 runs to 15 residues. CDR1 and CDR2 from the germline V gene are MNHEY and SVGAGI. Trimming at V came to 4 bases and at J to 5 bases, leaving 8 bases not matched to a gene. CDR3 in DNA: TGTGCCAGCAGTTTGCGGGAGACGTGGGACAATGAGCAGTTCTTC. The encoded protein is CASSLRETWDNEQFF.

This clonotype was counted many times. The chain is built from TRBV5-1 and TRBJ2-7; 7 nucleotides line up with TRBD2. V was clipped by 4 bases and J by 3 bases; unmatched bases: 7. Germline loops: CDR1 SGHRS, CDR2 YFSETQ. The CDR3 is 14 amino acids. The CDR3 sequence is CASSMGLSHYEQYF. DNA for the CDR3: TGCGCCAGCAGCATGGGACTATCCCACTACGAGCAGTACTTC.

This rearrangement joins TRBV5-1 to TRBJ2-5; 7 nucleotides agree with TRBD1. This CDR3 has 14 amino acids. The germline gives CDR1 SGHRS, CDR2 YFSETQ. J gave up 5 bases and V 0 bases, and 4 bases lay outside the gene matches. Here the CDR3 DNA reads TGCGCCAGCAGCTTGGCCCAGGGGGAGGAGACCCAGTACTTC. Protein: CASSLAQGEETQYF. Looking up the rest from reference TRBV5-1 and TRBJ2-5 gives the full variable domain: KAGVTQTPRYLIKTRGQQVTLSCSPISGHRSVSWYQQTPGQGLQFLFEYFSETQRNKGNFPGRFSGRQFSNSRSEMNVSTLELGDSALYLCASSLAQGEETQYFGPGTRLLVL.

The rearrangement links TRBV28 to TRBJ1-2; 8 bases are a match to TRBD1. From germline, CDR1 is MDHEN and CDR2 SYDVKM. CDR3 length: 16 residues. The ends lost 6 bases at V and 5 bases at J; junction bases unmatched: 14. The chain's CDR3 is CASSPLRTGRAYGYTF. The DNA of the CDR3 is TGTGCCAGCAGCCCCCTGAGGACAGGGCGCGCATATGGCTACACCTTC.

The DNA of the CDR3 is TGTGCCAGCAGCTCCAAGGGGGTACGTGGTGAGCAGTTCTTC. Encoded protein: CASSSKGVRGEQFF. The chain links TRBV7-2 to TRBJ2-1, with a possible D match to TRBD1 (6 bases). The CDR3 contains 14 residues. Deletions cut 4 bases from V and 9 bases from J, with 16 bases between. The germline gives CDR1 SGHTA, CDR2 FQGNSA. The full variable domain, with the rest looked up from reference TRBV7-2 and TRBJ2-1, is GAGVSQSPSNKVTEKGKDVELRCDPISGHTALYWYRQSLGQGLEFLIYFQGNSAPDKSGLPSDRFSAERTGGSVSTLTIQRTQQEDSAVYLCASSSKGVRGEQFFGPGTRLTVL.

The rearrangement uses TRBV20-1 and TRBJ1-4, with D possibly TRBD1 on 5 matching bases. The V end was cut by 1 base, the J end by 6 bases, with 12 bases between. The CDR3 consists of 14 residues. Germline-derived CDR1 and CDR2 are DFQATT and SNEGSKA (reference sequence). DNA of the CDR3: TGCAGTGCTAGAGTGGGGCAGGCCTATGAAAAACTGTTTTTT. Residues: CSARVGQAYEKLFF.

DNA for the CDR3: TGTGCCAGTAGTTATGCGGGACAGCCCCAGCATTTT. Translation: CASSYAGQPQHF. V gene TRBV19 combines with J gene TRBJ1-5; no clear D gene. V lost 5 bases to trimming and J lost 7 bases, with 9 bases between them. The length of the CDR3 is 12 residues. Germline V CDR1 and CDR2: LNHDA, SQIVND (reference sequence). The complete variable domain, with remaining parts taken from reference TRBV19 and TRBJ1-5, reads DGGITQSPKYLFRKEGQNVTLSCEQNLNHDAMYWYRQDPGQGLRLIYYSQIVNDFQKGDIAEGYSVSREKKESFPLTVTSAQKNPTAFYLCASSYAGQPQHFGDGTRLSIL.

This clonotype was seen repeatedly, ten times or more. The chain couples TRBV29-1 to TRBJ1-1; D perhaps matches TRBD1 (5 bases). The germline gives CDR1 SQVTM, CDR2 ANQGSEA. Deletions cut 6 bases from V and 1 base from J, with 15 bases between. CDR3 size: 14 residues. This chain's CDR3 is CSVRAQGWNTEAFF. The CDR3 region has the DNA TGCAGCGTGCGGGCGCAGGGATGGAACACTGAAGCTTTCTTT.

The chain recombines TRBV28 with TRBJ2-3; TRBD1 matches 9 bases. Germline-derived CDR1 and CDR2 are MDHEN and SYDVKM. The length of the CDR3 is 16 residues. J lost 2 bases, V lost 1 base, and 4 bases had no gene match. CDR3 sequence (DNA): TGTGCCAGCAGTTTATCTGGACAGGGGCTCACAGATACGCAGTATTTT. It yields the protein CASSLSGQGLTDTQYF.